One sample yielded the 26 T cell receptor beta chains listed below, sequenced in a study of T-cell reconstitution after alpha-beta-depleted transplantation in children. Unique molecular identifiers were used in preparing the TCRbeta library. TCRdb reprocessed the PCR reads via MiXCR and lists one record per CDR3 protein. Here the sample spans some 200,000 distinct CDR3 sequences, 7% to 9% being singletons. The specimen comprised PBMCs, mostly from graft donor cells, sampled 360 days after TCRalphabeta/CD19-depleted stem cell transplant. The source of these receptors is a male patient under 10 years old who had a stem cell transplant for acute myeloid leukemia, so the T cells may come from the graft donor.

This clonotype came up many times. The V call is TRBV5-5, the J call TRBJ2-3, with D possibly being TRBD2 (6 bases). This CDR3 is 15 amino acids long. Per the germline V gene, CDR1 is SGHKS and CDR2 is YYEKEE (reference sequence). Trimming pared 4 bases from V and 0 bases from J, leaving 12 bases between. The CDR3 protein is CASSHGRGSTDTQYF. The DNA for the CDR3 is TGTGCCAGCAGCCACGGACGGGGGAGCACAGATACGCAGTATTTT.

This clonotype was seen a few times. The gene calls are TRBV20-1 and TRBJ1-5; D is possibly TRBD1 (5 bases). Per germline, CDR1 DFQATT and CDR2 SNEGSKA (reference sequence). V dropped 0 bases and J dropped 6 bases, with 12 bases sitting between them. CDR3 length equals 14 residues. Here the CDR3 DNA reads TGCAGTGCTAGAGATGAGGGGTTGAGTCAGCCCCAGCATTTT. It yields the protein CSARDEGLSQPQHF.

This clonotype has a count of ten or more. The chain is built from TRBV5-6 and TRBJ2-5, with 7 positions matching TRBD2. CDR3 length: 14 residues. Trimming at V came to 0 bases and at J to 5 bases, leaving 4 bases not matched to a gene. CDR1 and CDR2 from the germline V gene are SGHDT and YYEEEE. The CDR3 DNA reads as TGTGCCAGCAGCTTGGACGGGGGGTACGAGACCCAGTACTTC. Its translation: CASSLDGGYETQYF.

V usage is TRBV7-3 and J usage is TRBJ2-5; 10 bases are a match to TRBD2. The germline V gene has CDR1 SGHTA and CDR2 FQGTGA. V dropped 5 bases and J dropped 5; count of bases not matched to a gene: 11. CDR3 length: 16 amino acids. This chain's CDR3 is CASSPTSGKIGETQYF. In DNA, the CDR3 is TGTGCCAGCAGCCCCACTAGCGGGAAAATTGGGGAGACCCAGTACTTC.

This clonotype was detected a few times. This chain connects TRBV12-3 or TRBV12-4 to TRBJ2-5; D is unclear. This CDR3 spans 12 amino acids. Trimming cost V 4 bases and J 13 bases, with 16 bases left between them. This CDR3 reads CASSSYPTIAYF. For the CDR3, the DNA is TGTGCCAGCAGTTCTTACCCTACTATAGCGTACTTC.

This clonotype was observed at least ten times. J is TRBJ2-3 and V is TRBV12-3 or TRBV12-4; no reliable D call. CDR3 size: 14 residues. V gave up 5 bases and J gave up 1 base, with 10 bases separating them. The CDR3 region is CASSKGRGTDTQYF. CDR3 nucleotide sequence: TGTGCCAGCAGTAAGGGTAGGGGCACAGATACGCAGTATTTT.

The V and J genes are TRBV4-1 and TRBJ2-5; weak D call: TRBD2 (6 bases). This CDR3 has 13 amino acids. In germline, CDR1 is MGHRA, CDR2 YSYEKL. Trimming removed 1 base from V and 9 bases from J, with 12 bases in between. This CDR3 reads CASSQGDGGAQYF. The CDR3 nucleotides read TGCGCCAGCAGCCAAGGGGATGGAGGGGCCCAGTACTTC.

This clonotype was counted at least ten times. The genes are TRBV6-5 and TRBJ2-1; 9 bases line up with TRBD2. The CDR3 loop spans 17 amino acids. With V trimmed by 2 bases and J by 3 bases, 8 bases remained unmatched. Germline CDR1 reads MNHEY; CDR2 reads SVGAGI. The CDR3 coding sequence is TGTGCCAGCAGTTACCCTATAGCGGGAGTAGGCTACAATGAGCAGTTCTTC. Protein: CASSYPIAGVGYNEQFF.

In its sample, this clonotype was seen many times. The J gene is TRBJ1-6, the V gene TRBV29-1; the match to TRBD1 covers 8 bases. V dropped 3 bases and J dropped 7; count of bases not matched to a gene: 11. The CDR3 spans 16 residues. Germline CDR1 reads SQVTM; CDR2 reads ANQGSEA. For the CDR3, the DNA is TGCAGCGTTGATAAAGACAGGGGAAGAGGGAATTCACCCCTCCACTTT. It codes for CSVDKDRGRGNSPLHF.

Many counts were recorded for this clonotype. The V call is TRBV5-1, the J call TRBJ2-2, with a possible D match to TRBD1 (6 bases). The V gene lost 4 bases and the J gene lost 8 bases, with 9 bases spanning the gap. CDR3 length: 12 residues. Germline lookup yields CDR1 SGHRS and CDR2 YFSETQ. The CDR3 DNA reads as TGCGCCAGCAGCCCCGGGACAGGGGAGCTGTTTTTT. Translating it yields CASSPGTGELFF. The entire variable domain, with the rest obtained from reference TRBV5-1 and TRBJ2-2, is as follows: KAGVTQTPRYLIKTRGQQVTLSCSPISGHRSVSWYQQTPGQGLQFLFEYFSETQRNKGNFPGRFSGRQFSNSRSEMNVSTLELGDSALYLCASSPGTGELFFGEGSRLTVL.

Comment on this clonotype: This may come from a read error, since a much larger clone is one base off. This chain uses TRBV7-6 with TRBJ2-2; D possibly corresponds to TRBD1 (6 bases). The CDR3 consists of 17 residues. Germline assignment: CDR1 SGHVS and CDR2 FNYEAQ. CDR3 sequence reads: CASSLVRTGSFTVELFF. CDR3 sequence (DNA): TGTGCCAGCAGCTTAGTCCGTACAGGGTCATTCACCGTGGAGCTGTTTTTT.

The V and J genes are TRBV6-1 and TRBJ2-5; 7 bases align to TRBD2. CDR3 size: 16 residues. The V segment lost 8 bases and the J segment 1 base; nucleotides outside the gene matches: 13. The germline V gene encodes CDR1 MNHNS and CDR2 SASEGT. CDR3 amino acids: CASSEWASGIQETQYF. In DNA, the CDR3 is TGTGCCAGCTCTGAGTGGGCTAGCGGAATCCAAGAGACCCAGTACTTC.

This clonotype was observed many times. The rearrangement uses TRBV24-1 and TRBJ1-2; no definite D call. V was shortened by 1 base and J by 3 bases, with 8 bases between the two germline ends. The germline CDR1 and CDR2 sequences are KGHDR and SFDVKD. The CDR3 extends over 14 amino acids. The CDR3 is CATSDFTKDYGYTF. The CDR3 nucleotides are TGTGCCACCAGTGATTTTACGAAGGACTATGGCTACACCTTC.

The table lists this clonotype with a few counts. This chain joins TRBV20-1 and TRBJ2-5; 7 nucleotides agree with TRBD2. The CDR3 length is 15 residues. Germline trimming cut 6 bases from V and 0 bases from J; bases unmatched to any gene: 10. The V gene's germline CDR1 is DFQATT and CDR2 SNEGSKA (reference sequence). The chain's CDR3 is CSAPSGVKYQETQYF. As DNA, the CDR3 is TGCAGTGCCCCCAGCGGGGTAAAGTACCAAGAGACCCAGTACTTC.

This clonotype occurred many times. V gene TRBV12-3 or TRBV12-4 combines with J gene TRBJ2-5; D uncertain. With 4 bases removed from V and 5 bases from J, the gap between germline ends came to 5 bases. The CDR3 is made up of 11 amino acids. DNA for the CDR3: TGTGCCAGCAGTTATGGTGAGACCCAGTACTTC. The encoded protein is CASSYGETQYF.

This clonotype was counted at least ten times. This chain joins TRBV4-1 and TRBJ2-1; D is ambiguous. CDR1 is MGHRA and CDR2 is YSYEKL in the germline V gene. The CDR3 consists of 15 residues. V was pared by 3 bases and J by 1 base, with 10 bases between. The CDR3 sequence is CASSQLTVSYNEQFF. The DNA for the CDR3 is TGCGCCAGCAGCCAGTTGACGGTGTCCTACAATGAGCAGTTCTTC.

The table lists this clonotype with a few counts. The rearrangement joins TRBV12-3 or TRBV12-4 to TRBJ2-1; D is ambiguous. Trimming removed 6 bases from V and 6 bases from J, with 15 bases in between. The CDR3 is 14 amino acids. The CDR3 region has the DNA TGTGCCAGCAGCCCCCGGACCGGGTTCAATGAGCAGTTCTTC. It codes for CASSPRTGFNEQFF.

This clonotype has more than one count but fewer than ten. The chain uses TRBV29-1 and TRBJ2-5, with TRBD2 matching over 9 bases. Germline V gene data show CDR1 as SQVTM and CDR2 as ANQGSEA. V was clipped by 5 bases and J by 7 bases; unmatched bases: 5. The CDR3 runs to 12 residues. Written as DNA, the CDR3 is TGCAGCGTTCGTCTAGCGGGGACGACCCAGTACTTC. This sequence encodes CSVRLAGTTQYF.

This clonotype was counted at least ten times. The rearrangement links TRBV28 to TRBJ2-3; D unresolved. Trimming removed 3 bases at V and 11 bases at J, with 12 bases between. The length of the CDR3 is 12 residues. Germline values: CDR1 MDHEN, CDR2 SYDVKM. CDR3 amino acids: CASSFTSAGQYF. The CDR3 DNA follows: TGTGCCAGCAGTTTCACCAGCGCAGGGCAGTATTTT.

This chain links TRBV20-1 with TRBJ1-2, with D maybe TRBD1 (5 bases). The CDR3 length is 11 residues. Germline CDR1 is DFQATT and CDR2 is SNEGSKA (reference sequence). The V and J ends lost 5 bases and 6 bases respectively, with 10 bases between them. The chain's CDR3 is CSAAGADGYTF. The CDR3 DNA is TGCAGTGCTGCCGGGGCCGATGGCTACACCTTC.

In its sample, this clonotype was seen a few times. The J gene is TRBJ2-7, the V gene TRBV5-5; D remains unclear. The CDR3 runs 16 residues. V was cut by 3 bases and J by 4 bases, with 20 bases left in between. From germline, CDR1 is SGHKS and CDR2 YYEKEE (reference sequence). The CDR3 sequence is CASSWTPADVAYEQYF. As DNA, the CDR3 is TGTGCCAGCAGCTGGACCCCAGCAGACGTGGCTTACGAGCAGTACTTC. Complete variable domain (other parts from reference TRBV5-5 and TRBJ2-7): DAGVTQSPTHLIKTRGQQVTLRCSPISGHKSVSWYQQVLGQGPQFIFQYYEKEERGRGNFPDRFSARQFPNYSSELNVNALLLGDSALYLCASSWTPADVAYEQYFGPGTRLTVT.

V usage is TRBV2 and J usage is TRBJ2-3; D call uncertain. This CDR3 comprises 10 residues. The germline CDR1 and CDR2 sequences are SNHLY and FYNNEI. The V and J ends lost 8 bases and 4 bases respectively, with 4 bases between them. CDR3 in amino acids: CASEADTQYF. Here the CDR3 DNA reads TGTGCCAGCGAAGCAGATACGCAGTATTTT.

This clonotype was seen repeatedly, ten times or more. The J gene is TRBJ2-3, the V gene TRBV15; D remains unclear. CDR3 length equals 17 residues. CDR1 is LNHNV, CDR2 YYDKDF, per germline (reference sequence). V gave up 0 bases and J gave up 3 bases, with 16 bases separating them. DNA of the CDR3: TGTGCCACCAGCAGAGATCTGGGATCTCCAGTTACAGATACGCAGTATTTT. Its translation is CATSRDLGSPVTDTQYF.

The J gene is TRBJ2-5, the V gene TRBV3-1, with 9 bases fitting TRBD2. The CDR3 loop spans 19 amino acids. Germline V gives CDR1 LGHDT, CDR2 YNNKEL (reference sequence). The V segment lost 11 bases and the J segment 2 bases; nucleotides outside the gene matches: 24. This chain's CDR3 is CASWFEIAAGGSCQETQYF. The CDR3 DNA reads as TGTGCCTCCTGGTTCGAGATCGCAGCGGGGGGCTCTTGTCAAGAGACCCAGTACTTC.

In this sample, this clonotype turned up a few times. The gene calls are TRBV6-1 and TRBJ1-2, with TRBD1 as a possible D gene (5 bases). Germline CDR1 reads MNHNS; CDR2 reads SASEGT. With 3 bases removed from V and 4 bases from J, the gap between germline ends came to 18 bases. The CDR3 contains 16 residues. The DNA of the CDR3 is TGTGCCAGCAGTGACCTCGCGTGGGGGGGTGTCTATGGCTACACCTTC. Translated, it gives CASSDLAWGGVYGYTF.

Ten or more counts support this clonotype. The V call is TRBV6-2 or TRBV6-3, the J call TRBJ2-7; unclear D gene. With 2 bases removed from V and 2 bases from J, the gap between germline ends came to 16 bases. Germline V gives CDR1 MNHEY, CDR2 SVGEGT. The CDR3 spans 16 residues. CDR3: CASSYTPRSITYEQYF. CDR3 sequence (DNA): TGTGCCAGCAGTTACACCCCCCGATCTATCACCTACGAGCAGTACTTC.